The sequence of this TCR beta chain was determined in a study of T cell changes during pregnancy in multiple sclerosis. The method was immunoSEQ multiplex PCR; TCRdb's version includes in-frame clones alone and lacks a portion of them. The data show more than 90,000 clones, 90% to 95% seen once. The J segment lost 1 base and the V segment lost 4 bases, leaving 9 bases of the junction unmatched. Germline lookup yields CDR1 ENHRY and CDR2 SYGVKD. This CDR3 has 16 residues. The sequence was obtained from a female donor with multiple sclerosis, enrolled in a pregnancy study. Sequenced material: peripheral blood, taken in the third trimester of pregnancy. The chain uses TRBV10-3 and TRBJ2-5, with 7 nucleotides matching TRBD1. The CDR3 DNA reads TGTGCCATCAGTGCTCTCAGGGGGATTGGCCAAGAGACCCAGTACTTC. Protein product: CAISALRGIGQETQYF.